This passage covers 8 T cell receptor beta chains from one sample sequenced in a study of blood T cell repertoires in COVID-19. Some clones are missing from TCRdb's copy, which holds only in-frame ones; the method was immunoSEQ multiplex PCR. This table has some 250,000 clones, just under 90% appearing once. Sequenced material: PBMCs or T cells enriched from blood (not recorded which). The source is a woman aged 30 to 39 with acute COVID-19.

The rearrangement uses TRBV4-1 and TRBJ1-2; TRBD1 matches at 10 bases. CDR1 and CDR2 (germline): MGHRA, YSYEKL. Trimming at V came to 2 bases and at J to 7 bases, leaving 7 bases not matched to a gene. The CDR3 totals 15 residues. CDR3 amino acids: CASSQIRDRGRGYTF. CDR3 DNA: TGCGCCAGCAGCCAAATTAGGGACAGGGGCCGTGGCTACACCTTC.

The rearrangement joins TRBV6-5 to TRBJ1-1; a weak D match, TRBD1 (5 bases). CDR1 MNHEY and CDR2 SVGAGI come from the germline V gene. The CDR3 extends over 15 amino acids. Trimming took 2 bases from V and 3 from J, leaving 13 bases between them. DNA for the CDR3: TGTGCCAGCAGTTACCGGGGGATTCCGGACACTGAAGCTTTCTTT. Translation: CASSYRGIPDTEAFF.

The chain is built from TRBV19 and TRBJ1-3, with 7 bases identical to TRBD1. Looked up from germline, CDR1 is LNHDA and CDR2 is SQIVND (reference sequence). The CDR3 has 14 residues. V was pared by 6 bases and J by 0 bases, with 2 bases of the junction left unmatched. CDR3 DNA sequence: TGTGCCAGTAGGGACAGGAGCTCTGGAAACACCATATATTTT. Residues: CASRDRSSGNTIYF.

The V call is TRBV28, the J call TRBJ2-7; the match to TRBD1 covers 8 bases. This CDR3 is 17 amino acids long. Per germline, CDR1 MDHEN and CDR2 SYDVKM. V was clipped by 2 bases and J by 4 bases; unmatched bases: 13. CDR3 nucleotide sequence: TGTGCCAGCAGTTTACAACTATGGACAGGGAGAACTTACGAGCAGTACTTC. The encoded protein is CASSLQLWTGRTYEQYF.

The chain employs TRBV30 and TRBJ2-7; D possibly corresponds to TRBD2 (5 bases). Trimming took off 0 bases at V and 4 bases at J, with 10 bases between the two ends. The CDR3 sequence is 13 residues long. Per germline, CDR1 GTSNPN and CDR2 SVGIG (reference sequence). The CDR3 reads CAWSVGERYEQYF. CDR3 coding DNA: TGTGCCTGGAGTGTCGGGGAACGATACGAGCAGTACTTC. Based on the CDR3 plus reference TRBV30 and TRBJ2-7, the full variable domain is SQTIHQWPATLVQPVGSPLSLECTVEGTSNPNLYWYRQAAGRGLQLLFYSVGIGQISSEVPQNLSASRPQDRQFILSSKKLLLSDSGFYLCAWSVGERYEQYFGPGTRLTVT.

The table lists this clone with a count of one. This sequence joins TRBV2 and TRBJ2-3; D is possibly TRBD1 (5 bases). The germline V and J ends were trimmed by 2 bases and 5 bases, with 11 bases remaining between them. Germline CDR1 reads SNHLY; CDR2 reads FYNNEI. CDR3 length: 14 residues. The CDR3 bases are TGTGCCAGCAGTGAACCCACAGGTGTAGATACGCAGTATTTT. As protein: CASSEPTGVDTQYF.

This clone has a handful of counts. The rearrangement joins TRBV2 to TRBJ2-3, with a tentative D call TRBD2 (6 bases). Trimming took 3 bases from V and 0 from J, leaving 7 bases between them. The V gene's germline CDR1 is SNHLY and CDR2 FYNNEI. This CDR3 is built from 14 residues. CDR3 DNA sequence: TGTGCCAGCAGTGAGGGACTCAGCACAGATACGCAGTATTTT. Protein sequence: CASSEGLSTDTQYF.

The rearrangement links TRBV5-6 to TRBJ1-5; 10 nucleotides agree with TRBD1. V shed 3 bases, J shed 5 bases, and the junction held 2 bases outside the gene matches. This CDR3 is 14 amino acids long. Germline loops: CDR1 SGHDT, CDR2 YYEEEE. CDR3 in DNA: TGTGCCAGCAGCTGGGGGACAGGGGATCAGCCCCAGCATTTT. Its translation: CASSWGTGDQPQHF. Filled out from reference TRBV5-6 and TRBJ1-5, the complete variable domain reads DAGVTQSPTHLIKTRGQQVTLRCSPKSGHDTVSWYQQALGQGPQFIFQYYEEEERQRGNFPDRFSGHQFPNYSSELNVNALLLGDSALYLCASSWGTGDQPQHFGDGTRLSIL.